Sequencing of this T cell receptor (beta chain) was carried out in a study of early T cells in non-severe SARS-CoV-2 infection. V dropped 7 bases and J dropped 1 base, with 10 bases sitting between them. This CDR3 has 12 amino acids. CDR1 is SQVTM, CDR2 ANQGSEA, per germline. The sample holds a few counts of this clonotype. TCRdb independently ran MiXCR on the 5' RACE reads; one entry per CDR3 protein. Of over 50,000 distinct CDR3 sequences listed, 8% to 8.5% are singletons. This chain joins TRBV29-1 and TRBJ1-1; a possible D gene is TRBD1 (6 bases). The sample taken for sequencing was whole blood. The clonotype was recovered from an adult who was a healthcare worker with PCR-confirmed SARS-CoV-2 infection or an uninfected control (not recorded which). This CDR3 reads CSADRQNTEAFF. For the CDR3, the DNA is TGCAGCGCTGACAGGCAGAACACTGAAGCTTTCTTT. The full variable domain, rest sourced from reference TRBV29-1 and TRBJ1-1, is SAVISQKPSRDICQRGTSLTIQCQVDSQVTMMFWYRQQPGQSLTLIATANQGSEATYESGFVIDKFPISRPNLTFSTLTVSNMSPEDSSIYLCSADRQNTEAFFGQGTRLTVV.